This T cell receptor beta chain is from a study of blood T cell repertoires in COVID-19. Study at large: Samples came from the United States, Italy and Spain, spanning acute and convalescent COVID-19. From T cells, B-cell-depleted T cells, or PBMCs came the material, which was cDNA or gDNA.

Between the trimmed V and J ends, which lost 4 bases and 7 bases, there was a span of 20 bases. Germline lookup yields CDR1 SGHRS and CDR2 YFSETQ. This CDR3 comprises 15 residues. In the authors' workflow: Counts of nucleated cells, estimated from reference gene primer amplification, were obtained. Profiling relied on immunoSEQ multiplex PCR, and the TCRdb table lists in-frame clones only, not all of them. V, J and clone size are those of that table, while D and trimming were read from the DNA. Found here are some 46,000 clones, approximately 89% of them singletons; the top ten hold under 8%. The V and J genes are TRBV5-1 and TRBJ2-5; the D gene is possibly TRBD1 (5 bases). Input material: peripheral blood. The receptor comes from a man between 45 and 60 years old with acute or convalescent COVID-19. This chain's CDR3 is CASSPGTVRVGTQYF. In DNA, the CDR3 is TGCGCCAGCAGCCCCGGAACAGTCAGGGTCGGGACCCAGTACTTC.